Listed here are 23 T cell receptor beta chains from one sample, sequenced in a study of T cells in Graves' hyperthyroidism and ophthalmopathy. The CDR3 regions of TCR beta were amplified from RNA transcripts. HTBI primers drove first-round RT-PCR of the TCR CDR3. Via MiXCR, TCRdb re-called the multiplex PCR reads, giving one row per CDR3 protein. Here the sample spans about 350,000 distinct CDR3 sequences, about a sixth being singletons. Sequencing was carried out using blood. The receptor source for this set is a woman in her thirties or forties with Graves' ophthalmopathy.

The J gene is TRBJ2-5, the V gene TRBV12-3 or TRBV12-4; tentative D call: TRBD2 (6 bases). Trimming removed 2 bases from V and 4 bases from J, with 14 bases in between. The CDR3 contains 15 residues. In DNA form, the CDR3 reads TGTGCCAGCAGTTTACTCGGCGGGATGGGAGAGACCCAGTACTTC. Protein sequence: CASSLLGGMGETQYF.

This clonotype came up many times. The rearrangement links TRBV18 to TRBJ1-1; perhaps TRBD1 as D (6 bases). CDR1 KGHSH and CDR2 LQKENI come from the germline V gene. V lost 4 bases and J 3 bases, leaving 18 bases between the germline ends. The CDR3 runs to 16 residues. The CDR3 sequence is CASSLLAVRQDTEAFF. The CDR3 coding sequence is TGTGCCAGCTCACTGCTCGCGGTACGACAGGACACTGAAGCTTTCTTT.

In its sample, this clonotype was seen many times. V gene TRBV7-2 combines with J gene TRBJ2-7; 10 bases match TRBD1. CDR1 SGHTA and CDR2 FQGNSA come from the germline V gene. The trim removed 4 bases at V and 4 bases at J, leaving 7 bases unmatched. This CDR3 has 15 residues. The CDR3 DNA reads TGTGCCAGCAGCTCAAGGACAGGGGGGGATTACGAGCAGTACTTC. Its protein is CASSSRTGGDYEQYF.

This clonotype was seen at least ten times. This chain links TRBV29-1 with TRBJ2-7; TRBD1 aligns across 9 bases. Unmatched junction bases numbered 7, after V lost 7 bases and J lost 3 bases. The CDR3 length is 13 residues. Per the germline V gene, CDR1 is SQVTM and CDR2 is ANQGSEA. The CDR3 bases are TGCAGCGCCCGGGACAGGGTCGACTACGAGCAGTACTTC. It translates to CSARDRVDYEQYF.

The V and J genes are TRBV24-1 and TRBJ2-5; TRBD1 matches at 10 bases. The CDR3 has 16 amino acids. CDR1 KGHDR and CDR2 SFDVKD come from the germline V gene. With V trimmed by 3 bases and J by 5 bases, 8 bases remained unmatched. Here the CDR3 DNA reads TGTGCCACCAGTGATGCTGGGGACAGGGGTTATGAGACCCAGTACTTC. Translated, it gives CATSDAGDRGYETQYF.

At least ten counts were recorded for this clonotype. The V and J genes are TRBV4-3 and TRBJ2-7, with 7 bases lining up with TRBD2. Trimming cost V 1 base and J 4 bases; bases outside gene matches: 4. This CDR3 comprises 14 residues. Germline CDR1 and CDR2: LGHNA and YSLEER. CDR3 protein: CASSQGGSFYEQYF. The CDR3, as DNA: TGCGCCAGCAGCCAAGGCGGGAGTTTTTACGAGCAGTACTTC.

This clonotype was counted a few times. This sequence joins TRBV12-3 or TRBV12-4 and TRBJ2-7, with 7 bases that match TRBD1. This CDR3 contains 13 residues. The V and J ends lost 5 bases and 8 bases, in that order; junction bases with no gene match: 9. CDR3 region: CASSASRQGQQYF. The CDR3 DNA sequence: TGTGCCAGCAGTGCCTCAAGACAGGGCCAGCAGTACTTC.

This clonotype has ten or more counts. CDR3 loop: CAITGTGEVNYGYTF. The CDR3 bases are TGTGCCATCACCGGGACAGGGGAGGTTAACTATGGCTACACCTTC. This chain uses TRBV10-3 with TRBJ1-2, with TRBD1 identical over 10 bases. The V gene end was trimmed by 7 bases and the J gene end by 1 base; junction bases not matched to a gene: 6. In germline, CDR1 is ENHRY, CDR2 SYGVKD. The CDR3 contains 15 residues.

This clonotype was seen many times. The rearrangement joins TRBV11-1 to TRBJ2-7; 15 bases are a match to TRBD2. Germline V gene data show CDR1 as SGHAT and CDR2 as FQDESV (reference sequence). The length of the CDR3 is 19 residues. With V trimmed by 2 bases and J by 2 bases, 10 bases remained unmatched. The CDR3 is CASSLFGGLAGGLAYEQYF. The CDR3 DNA reads TGTGCCAGCAGCTTATTTGGGGGACTAGCGGGAGGACTCGCCTACGAGCAGTACTTC.

Many counts were recorded for this clonotype. This sequence joins TRBV12-3 or TRBV12-4 and TRBJ2-7; D is undetermined. The CDR3 runs to 15 residues. The V and J ends lost 3 bases and 0 bases respectively, with 12 bases between them. Here the CDR3 DNA reads TGTGCCAGCAGTTTCGGCAGCTCCCCCTCCTACGAGCAGTACTTC. The encoded protein is CASSFGSSPSYEQYF.

This clonotype was seen many times. This rearrangement joins TRBV12-3 or TRBV12-4 to TRBJ2-7; weak D call: TRBD1 (5 bases). This CDR3 has 12 amino acids. V was shortened by 6 bases and J by 5 bases, with 11 bases between the two germline ends. The CDR3 is CASSPDSDEQYF. The DNA for the CDR3 is TGTGCCAGCAGCCCCGACAGTGACGAGCAGTACTTC.

As concerns this clonotype: A much larger clone is a single base away; this may be a read error. The chain carries TRBV5-4 and TRBJ2-2; TRBD1 aligns across 7 bases. CDR1 and CDR2 (germline): SGHNT, YYREEE (reference sequence). The CDR3 has 15 residues. CDR3 region: CASSSQTGKTGELLF. DNA of the CDR3: TGTGCCAGCAGCTCCCAGACAGGGAAAACCGGGGAGCTGCTTTTT.

The J gene is TRBJ2-7, the V gene TRBV4-3; the match to TRBD2 covers 10 bases. CDR3 length: 16 residues. The ends lost 1 base at V and 0 bases at J; junction bases unmatched: 3. Germline V gives CDR1 LGHNA, CDR2 YSLEER. The CDR3 spells CASSQGLAGVSYEQYF. In DNA, the CDR3 is TGCGCCAGCAGCCAAGGGCTAGCGGGGGTCTCCTACGAGCAGTACTTC.

This clonotype was found many times. The V call is TRBV12-3 or TRBV12-4, the J call TRBJ2-5; D ambiguous. The CDR3 spans 13 residues. V was shortened by 0 bases and J by 7 bases, with 9 bases between the two germline ends. The CDR3: CASSLASRGTQYF. As DNA, the CDR3 is TGTGCCAGCAGTTTAGCCAGTAGAGGGACCCAGTACTTC.

This clonotype was counted at least ten times. The CDR3 loop reads CASSPHSGLAKNIQYF. In DNA form, the CDR3 reads TGTGCCAGCAGCCCCCACAGCGGACTAGCCAAAAACATTCAGTACTTC. The chain joins TRBV3-1 to TRBJ2-4, with a weak D call TRBD2 (5 bases). The CDR3 totals 16 residues. Germline V lookup: CDR1 LGHDT, CDR2 YNNKEL (reference sequence). Trimming took 4 bases from V and 0 from J, leaving 13 bases between them.

This clonotype was seen more than once but under ten times. At one boundary the junction diverges from the germline segment, which might be a read error. The V and J genes are TRBV30 and TRBJ2-7; TRBD2 matches 12 bases. This CDR3 region has 16 residues. Germline CDR1 GTSNPN, CDR2 SVGIG (reference sequence). For the CDR3, the DNA is TGTGCCTGGAGTGGGACTAGCGGGAATAATTACTACGGGCAGTACTTC. It codes for CAWSGTSGNNYYGQYF.

This clonotype was detected many times. A much bigger clone sits one base away, suggesting this may be a read error. This chain connects TRBV6-2 or TRBV6-3 to TRBJ1-5, with TRBD1 as a possible D gene (5 bases). CDR3 length: 17 amino acids. Trimming pared 0 bases from V and 2 bases from J, leaving 14 bases between. Germline lookup yields CDR1 MNHEY and CDR2 SVGEGT. The CDR3, as DNA: TGTGCCAGCAGTTACTCGATAGGGGCTTGCGGCAATCAGCCCCAGCATTTT. Translated: CASSYSIGACGNQPQHF.

This clonotype was counted ten times or more. The rearrangement links TRBV2 to TRBJ1-5; TRBD1 is a possible D gene (5 bases). V lost 8 bases and J lost 4, with 18 bases in between. CDR1 is SNHLY and CDR2 is FYNNEI in the germline V gene. CDR3 length: 15 residues. CDR3 residues: CASSGLGSTNQPQHF. Here the CDR3 DNA reads TGTGCCAGCTCAGGGTTAGGGTCTACGAATCAGCCCCAGCATTTT. Filled out from reference TRBV2 and TRBJ1-5, the complete variable domain reads EPEVTQTPSHQVTQMGQEVILRCVPISNHLYFYWYRQILGQKVEFLVSFYNNEISEKSEIFDDQFSVERPDGSNFTLKIRSTKLEDSAMYFCASSGLGSTNQPQHFGDGTRLSIL.

There are many counts of this clonotype. The chain's CDR3 is CASSLPPGGTGQETQYF. CDR3 DNA sequence: TGTGCCAGCAGCCTCCCCCCCGGAGGTACGGGCCAAGAGACCCAGTACTTC. The chain carries TRBV3-1 and TRBJ2-5; tentative D call: TRBD2 (5 bases). In germline, CDR1 is LGHDT, CDR2 YNNKEL (reference sequence). V lost 4 bases to trimming and J lost 1 base, with 19 bases between them. The CDR3 extends over 17 amino acids.

This clonotype was detected ten times or more. The genes are TRBV28 and TRBJ2-7; 7 nucleotides agree with TRBD2. This CDR3 comprises 14 residues. The ends lost 6 bases at V and 7 bases at J; junction bases unmatched: 12. Germline V lookup: CDR1 MDHEN, CDR2 SYDVKM. The CDR3 sequence: CASRGTTHGPEQYF. DNA of the CDR3: TGTGCCAGCAGGGGGACTACCCACGGGCCAGAGCAGTACTTC.

This clonotype has a count of ten or more. The chain recombines TRBV28 with TRBJ1-1; TRBD1 is a possible D gene (6 bases). The CDR3 covers 15 residues. CDR1 is MDHEN, CDR2 SYDVKM, per germline. The V end was cut by 6 bases, the J end by 2 bases, with 16 bases between. The CDR3 DNA reads TGTGCCAGCAGCAAAACTTGGGGACAAAACACTGAAGCTTTCTTT. Its translation is CASSKTWGQNTEAFF. Looking up the rest from reference TRBV28 and TRBJ1-1 gives the full variable domain: DVKVTQSSRYLVKRTGEKVFLECVQDMDHENMFWYRQDPGLGLRLIYFSYDVKMKEKGDIPEGYSVSREKKERFSLILESASTNQTSMYLCASSKTWGQNTEAFFGQGTRLTVV.

The V gene is TRBV6-1, the J gene TRBJ1-1; D call uncertain. The CDR3 has 15 residues. The V gene's germline CDR1 is MNHNS and CDR2 SASEGT. Trimming pared 6 bases from V and 0 bases from J, leaving 14 bases between. The CDR3 is CASSSQFRMNTEAFF. The CDR3 bases are TGTGCCAGCAGCTCACAGTTCCGAATGAACACTGAAGCTTTCTTT.

This clonotype was observed many times. The chain links TRBV20-1 to TRBJ2-4, with D possibly TRBD1 on 5 matching bases. In germline, CDR1 is DFQATT, CDR2 SNEGSKA (reference sequence). The CDR3 has 15 amino acids. With 1 base removed from V and 0 bases from J, the gap between germline ends came to 10 bases. For the CDR3, the DNA is TGCAGTGCTAGAGTGGACAACCTAGCCAAAAACATTCAGTACTTC. Translating gives CSARVDNLAKNIQYF.